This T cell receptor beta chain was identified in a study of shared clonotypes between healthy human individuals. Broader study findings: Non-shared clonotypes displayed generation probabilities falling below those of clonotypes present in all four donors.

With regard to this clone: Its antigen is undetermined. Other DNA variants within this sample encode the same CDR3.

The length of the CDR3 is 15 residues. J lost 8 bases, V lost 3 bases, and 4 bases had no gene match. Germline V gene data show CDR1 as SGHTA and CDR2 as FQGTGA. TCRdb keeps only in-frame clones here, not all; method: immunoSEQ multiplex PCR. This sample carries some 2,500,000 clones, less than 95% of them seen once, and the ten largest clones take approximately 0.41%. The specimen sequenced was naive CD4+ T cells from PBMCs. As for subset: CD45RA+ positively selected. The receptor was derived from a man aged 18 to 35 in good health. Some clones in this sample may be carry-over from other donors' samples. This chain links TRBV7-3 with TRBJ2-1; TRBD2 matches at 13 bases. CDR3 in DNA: TGTGCCAGCAGCTTGAGACTAGCGGGAGGTGATGAGCAGTTCTTC. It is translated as CASSLRLAGGDEQFF.